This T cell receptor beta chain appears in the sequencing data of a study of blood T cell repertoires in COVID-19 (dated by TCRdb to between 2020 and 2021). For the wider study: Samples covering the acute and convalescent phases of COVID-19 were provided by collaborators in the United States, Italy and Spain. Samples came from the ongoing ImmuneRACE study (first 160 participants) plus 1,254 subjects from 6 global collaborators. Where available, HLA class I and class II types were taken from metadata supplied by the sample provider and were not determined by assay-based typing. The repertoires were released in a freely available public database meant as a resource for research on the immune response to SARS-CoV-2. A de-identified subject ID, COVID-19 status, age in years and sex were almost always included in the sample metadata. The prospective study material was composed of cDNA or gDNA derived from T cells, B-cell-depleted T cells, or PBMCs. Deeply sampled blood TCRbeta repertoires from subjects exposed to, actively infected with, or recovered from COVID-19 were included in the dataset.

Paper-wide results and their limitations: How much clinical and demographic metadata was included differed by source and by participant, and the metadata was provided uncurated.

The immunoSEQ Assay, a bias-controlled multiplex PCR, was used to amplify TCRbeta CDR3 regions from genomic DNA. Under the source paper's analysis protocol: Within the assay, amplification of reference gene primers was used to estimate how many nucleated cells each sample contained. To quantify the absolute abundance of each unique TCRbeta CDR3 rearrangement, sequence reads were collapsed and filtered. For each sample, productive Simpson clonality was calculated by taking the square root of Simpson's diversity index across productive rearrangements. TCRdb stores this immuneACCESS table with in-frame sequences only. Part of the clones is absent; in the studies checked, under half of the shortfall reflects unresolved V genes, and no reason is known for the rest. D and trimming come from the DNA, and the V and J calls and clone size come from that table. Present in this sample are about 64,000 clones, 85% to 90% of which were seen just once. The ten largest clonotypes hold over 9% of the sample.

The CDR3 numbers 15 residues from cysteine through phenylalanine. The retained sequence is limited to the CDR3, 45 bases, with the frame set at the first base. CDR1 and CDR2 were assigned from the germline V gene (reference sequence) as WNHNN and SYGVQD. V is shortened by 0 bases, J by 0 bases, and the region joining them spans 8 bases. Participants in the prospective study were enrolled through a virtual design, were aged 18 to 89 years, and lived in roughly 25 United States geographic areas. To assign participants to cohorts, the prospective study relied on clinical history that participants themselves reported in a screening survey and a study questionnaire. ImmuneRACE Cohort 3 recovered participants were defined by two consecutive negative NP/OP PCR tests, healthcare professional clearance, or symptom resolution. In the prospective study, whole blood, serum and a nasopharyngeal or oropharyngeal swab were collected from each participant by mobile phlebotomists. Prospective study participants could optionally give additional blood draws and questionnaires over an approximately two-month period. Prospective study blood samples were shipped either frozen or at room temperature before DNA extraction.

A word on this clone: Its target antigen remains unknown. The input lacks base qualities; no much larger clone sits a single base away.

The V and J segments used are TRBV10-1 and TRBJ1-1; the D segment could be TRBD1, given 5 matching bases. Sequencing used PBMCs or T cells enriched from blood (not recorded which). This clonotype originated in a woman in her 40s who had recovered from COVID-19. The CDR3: CASSESKQVNTEAFF. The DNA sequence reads TGCGCCAGCAGTGAGTCGAAACAGGTGAACACTGAAGCTTTCTTT.